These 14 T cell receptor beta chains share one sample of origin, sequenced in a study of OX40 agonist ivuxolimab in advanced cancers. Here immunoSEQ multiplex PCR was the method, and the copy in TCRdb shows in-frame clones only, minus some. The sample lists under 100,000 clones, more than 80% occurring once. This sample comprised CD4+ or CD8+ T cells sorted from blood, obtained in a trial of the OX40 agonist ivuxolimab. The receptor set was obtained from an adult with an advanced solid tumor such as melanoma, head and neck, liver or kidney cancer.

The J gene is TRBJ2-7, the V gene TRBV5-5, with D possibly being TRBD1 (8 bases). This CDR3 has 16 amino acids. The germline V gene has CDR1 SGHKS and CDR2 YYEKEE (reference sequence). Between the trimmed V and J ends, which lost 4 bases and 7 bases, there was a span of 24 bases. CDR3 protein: CASSPAGAGGPQEQYF. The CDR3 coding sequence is TGTGCCAGCAGCCCGGCGGGGGCAGGGGGCCCCCAGGAGCAGTACTTC.

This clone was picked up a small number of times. Here the CDR3 reads CASRYQGTGELFF. CDR3 sequence (DNA): TGTGCCAGCAGATACCAGGGAACCGGGGAGCTGTTTTTT. The chain carries TRBV11-3 and TRBJ2-2; D may be TRBD1 (5 bases). Germline V gives CDR1 SGHNT, CDR2 YENEEA. The CDR3 contains 13 residues. With 6 bases removed from V and 5 bases from J, the gap between germline ends came to 10 bases.

The DNA for the CDR3 is TGTGCCAGCGAGGCAGCGGATAAAGAGACCCAGTACTTC. Its protein product is CASEAADKETQYF. The rearrangement links TRBV11-1 to TRBJ2-5, with D possibly matching TRBD2 (5 bases). Per the germline V gene, CDR1 is SGHAT and CDR2 is FQDESV (reference sequence). The CDR3 has 13 residues. V shed 8 bases and J shed 3 bases, with 13 bases lying between them.

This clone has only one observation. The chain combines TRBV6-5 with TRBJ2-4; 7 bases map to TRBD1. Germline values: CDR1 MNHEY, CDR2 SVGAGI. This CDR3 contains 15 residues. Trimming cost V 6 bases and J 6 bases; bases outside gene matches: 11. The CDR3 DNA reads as TGTGCCAGCAGCCGCGTGCCGGGACAGACAAACATTCAGTACTTC. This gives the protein CASSRVPGQTNIQYF.

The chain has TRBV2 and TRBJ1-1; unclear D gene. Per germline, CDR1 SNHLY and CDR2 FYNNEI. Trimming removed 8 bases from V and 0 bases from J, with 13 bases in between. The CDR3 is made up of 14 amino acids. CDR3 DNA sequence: TGTGCCAGCGGACGGACTTTTATGAACACTGAAGCTTTCTTT. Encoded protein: CASGRTFMNTEAFF.

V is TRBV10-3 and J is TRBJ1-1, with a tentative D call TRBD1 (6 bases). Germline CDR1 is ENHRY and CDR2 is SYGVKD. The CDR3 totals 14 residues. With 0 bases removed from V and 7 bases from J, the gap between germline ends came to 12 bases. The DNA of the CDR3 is TGTGCCATCAGTGAGTCAGGCAGGGGCGGTGAAGCTTTCTTT. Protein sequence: CAISESGRGGEAFF.

CDR3 in amino acids: CASSFPGQIPYEQYF. The CDR3 bases are TGCGCCAGCAGCTTCCCGGGACAGATACCCTACGAGCAGTACTTC. V gene TRBV5-1 combines with J gene TRBJ2-7, with TRBD1 matching over 7 bases. Germline V gene lookup returns CDR1 SGHRS and CDR2 YFSETQ. The junction had 7 bases not matched to a gene; V was cut back by 2 bases and J by 2 bases. The CDR3 runs 15 residues.

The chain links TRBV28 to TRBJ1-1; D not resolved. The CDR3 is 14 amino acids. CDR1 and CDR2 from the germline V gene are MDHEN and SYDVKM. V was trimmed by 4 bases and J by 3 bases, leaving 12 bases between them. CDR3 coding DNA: TGTGCCAGCAGTTCTTGGACGGGGTACACTGAAGCTTTCTTT. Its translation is CASSSWTGYTEAFF.

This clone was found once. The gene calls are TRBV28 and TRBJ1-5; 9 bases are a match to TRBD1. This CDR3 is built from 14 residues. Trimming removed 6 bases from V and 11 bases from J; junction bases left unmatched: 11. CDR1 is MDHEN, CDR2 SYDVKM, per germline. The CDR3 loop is CASSPLGQGRSQHF. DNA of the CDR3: TGTGCCAGCAGCCCCCTGGGACAGGGACGATCCCAGCATTTT.

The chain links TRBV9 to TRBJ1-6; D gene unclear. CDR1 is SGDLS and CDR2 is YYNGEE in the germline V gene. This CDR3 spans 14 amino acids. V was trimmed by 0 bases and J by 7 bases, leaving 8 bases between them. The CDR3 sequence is CASSVGNRNSPLHF. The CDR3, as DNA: TGTGCCAGCAGCGTAGGGAACAGAAATTCACCCCTCCACTTT. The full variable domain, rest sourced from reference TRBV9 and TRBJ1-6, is DSGVTQTPKHLITATGQRVTLRCSPRSGDLSVYWYQQSLDQGLQFLIQYYNGEERAKGNILERFSAQQFPDLHSELNLSSLELGDSALYFCASSVGNRNSPLHFGNGTRLTVT.

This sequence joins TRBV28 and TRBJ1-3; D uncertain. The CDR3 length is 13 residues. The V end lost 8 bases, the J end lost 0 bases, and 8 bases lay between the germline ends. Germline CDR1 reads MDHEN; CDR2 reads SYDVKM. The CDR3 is CASPEPSGNTIYF. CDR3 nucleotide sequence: TGTGCCAGCCCCGAACCCTCTGGAAACACCATATATTTT.

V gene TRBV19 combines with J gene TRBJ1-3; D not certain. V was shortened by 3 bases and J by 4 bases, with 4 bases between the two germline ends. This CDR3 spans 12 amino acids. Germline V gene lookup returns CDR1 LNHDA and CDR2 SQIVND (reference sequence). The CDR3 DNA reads TGTGCCAGTAGTATGCCGGGAAACACCATATATTTT. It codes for CASSMPGNTIYF.

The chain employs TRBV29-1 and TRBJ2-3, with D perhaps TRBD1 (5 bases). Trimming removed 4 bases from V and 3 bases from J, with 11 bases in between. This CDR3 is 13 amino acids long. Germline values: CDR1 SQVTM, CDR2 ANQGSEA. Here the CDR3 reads CSVGQGGTDTQYF. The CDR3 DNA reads TGCAGCGTTGGGCAGGGTGGGACAGATACGCAGTATTTT.

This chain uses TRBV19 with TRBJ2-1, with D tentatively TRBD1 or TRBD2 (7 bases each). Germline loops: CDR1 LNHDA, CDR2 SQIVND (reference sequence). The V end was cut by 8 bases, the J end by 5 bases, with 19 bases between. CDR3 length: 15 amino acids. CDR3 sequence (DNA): TGTGCCAGTCACCCAGGGGGGGCGATAGACAATGAGCAGTTCTTC. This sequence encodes CASHPGGAIDNEQFF.